The present entry profiles one T cell receptor beta chain with its context. Trimming shortened V by 0 bases and J by 7 bases, and 9 bases separated the two germline ends. In germline, CDR1 is MNHEY, CDR2 SMNVEV (reference sequence). The CDR3 consists of 14 residues. This sample is drawn from a study of blood T cell repertoires in COVID-19. Turning to the study itself: Samples came from the United States, Italy and Spain, spanning acute and convalescent COVID-19.

Per the original data handling: Reference gene primer amplification gave estimated nucleated cell counts. Produced via immunoSEQ multiplex PCR; TCRdb's table is partial and in-frame only. Clone size and the V and J calls come from that table; the DNA yielded D and trimming. The table shows some 120,000 clones, with around two thirds occurring only once. The sequencing input was peripheral blood. The chain links TRBV27 to TRBJ1-4, with unresolved D. The TCR comes from a woman in her 70s with acute or convalescent COVID-19. The CDR3, as DNA: TGTGCCAGCAGTTTATCCCCCGGGGTTGAAAAACTGTTTTTT. Protein sequence: CASSLSPGVEKLFF. Complete variable domain (other parts from reference TRBV27 and TRBJ1-4): EAQVTQNPRYLITVTGKKLTVTCSQNMNHEYMSWYRQDPGLGLRQIYYSMNVEVTDKGDVPEGYKVSRKEKRNFPLILESPSPNQTSLYFCASSLSPGVEKLFFGSGTQLSVL.